Here is one T cell receptor (beta chain) with its context. The antigen is undetermined. This CDR3 is built from 15 residues. Trimming removed 0 bases from V and 8 bases from J, with 16 bases in between. The germline gives CDR1 LGHNA, CDR2 YSLEER. MiXCR, run by TCRdb on the 5' RACE reads, gives a single entry per CDR3 protein. The sample lists 150,000 to 200,000 distinct CDR3 sequences; roughly 31% were seen once. These data originate in a study of CD8 T cells in ankylosing spondylitis. Study results and caveats: Among TCR beta sequences, a motif of under ten highly homologous variants appeared characteristic of ankylosing spondylitis blood. There was reportedly significant enrichment of clones that were disease-linked in matched ankylosing spondylitis synovial fluid.

The sequence was obtained from a male donor with ankylosing spondylitis. The sequenced sample was synovial fluid, either unsorted or a sorted T cell fraction (not recorded which). This chain joins TRBV4-3 and TRBJ1-2; D remains ambiguous. The CDR3 reads CASSQDVHSLGGYTF. DNA for the CDR3: TGCGCCAGCAGCCAAGATGTCCACAGCCTTGGAGGCTACACCTTC.